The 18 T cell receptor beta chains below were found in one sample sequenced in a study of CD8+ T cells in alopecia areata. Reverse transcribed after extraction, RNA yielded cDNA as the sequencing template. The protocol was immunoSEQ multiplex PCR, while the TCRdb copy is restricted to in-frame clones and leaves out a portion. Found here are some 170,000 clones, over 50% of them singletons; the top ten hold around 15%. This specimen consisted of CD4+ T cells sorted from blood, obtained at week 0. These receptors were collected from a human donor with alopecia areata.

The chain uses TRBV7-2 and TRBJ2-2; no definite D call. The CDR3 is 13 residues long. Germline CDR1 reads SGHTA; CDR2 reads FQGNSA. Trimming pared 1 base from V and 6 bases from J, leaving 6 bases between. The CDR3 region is CASSLGFSGELFF. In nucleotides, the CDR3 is TGTGCCAGCAGCTTAGGGTTTTCCGGGGAGCTGTTTTTT.

CDR3: CASSFTPGQIFETQYF. For the CDR3, the DNA is TGCGCCAGCAGCTTTACCCCCGGACAGATCTTCGAGACCCAGTACTTC. The V call is TRBV5-1, the J call TRBJ2-5, with a tentative D call TRBD1 (6 bases). CDR3 length: 16 residues. V was clipped by 2 bases and J by 5 bases, with 19 bases between them. Germline CDR1 and CDR2: SGHRS and YFSETQ.

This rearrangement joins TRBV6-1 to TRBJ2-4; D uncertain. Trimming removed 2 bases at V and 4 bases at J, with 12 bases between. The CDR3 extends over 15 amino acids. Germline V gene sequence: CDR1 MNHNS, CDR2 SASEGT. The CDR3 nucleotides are TGTGCCAGCAGTGAACTAGGGCAGACGAAAAACATTCAGTACTTC. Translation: CASSELGQTKNIQYF.

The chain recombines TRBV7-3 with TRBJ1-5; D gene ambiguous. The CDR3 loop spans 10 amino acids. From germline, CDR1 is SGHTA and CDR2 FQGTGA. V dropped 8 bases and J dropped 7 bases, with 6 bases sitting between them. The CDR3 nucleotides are TGTGCCAGCGGTGGGCAGCCCCAGCATTTT. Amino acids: CASGGQPQHF. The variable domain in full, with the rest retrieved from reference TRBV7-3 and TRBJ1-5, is GAGVSQTPSNKVTEKGKYVELRCDPISGHTALYWYRQSLGQGPEFLIYFQGTGAADDSGLPNDRFFAVRPEGSVSTLKIQRTERGDSAVYLCASGGQPQHFGDGTRLSIL.

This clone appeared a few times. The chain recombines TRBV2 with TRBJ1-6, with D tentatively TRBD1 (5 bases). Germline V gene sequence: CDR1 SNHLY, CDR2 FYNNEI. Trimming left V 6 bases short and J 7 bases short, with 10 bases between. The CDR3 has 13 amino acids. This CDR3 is CASRGDGNSPLHF. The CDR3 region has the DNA TGTGCCAGCAGGGGGGACGGGAATTCACCCCTCCACTTT. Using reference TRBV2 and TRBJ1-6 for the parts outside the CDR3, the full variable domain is EPEVTQTPSHQVTQMGQEVILRCVPISNHLYFYWYRQILGQKVEFLVSFYNNEISEKSEIFDDQFSVERPDGSNFTLKIRSTKLEDSAMYFCASRGDGNSPLHFGNGTRLTVT.

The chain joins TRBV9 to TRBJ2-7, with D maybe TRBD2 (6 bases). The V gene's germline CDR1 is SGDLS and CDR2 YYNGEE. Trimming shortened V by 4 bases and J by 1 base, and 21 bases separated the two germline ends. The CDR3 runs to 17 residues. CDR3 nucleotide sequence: TGTGCCAGCAGCCCAGAAGAGGGGCTAGCGAGATCCTACGAGCAGTACTTC. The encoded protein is CASSPEEGLARSYEQYF.

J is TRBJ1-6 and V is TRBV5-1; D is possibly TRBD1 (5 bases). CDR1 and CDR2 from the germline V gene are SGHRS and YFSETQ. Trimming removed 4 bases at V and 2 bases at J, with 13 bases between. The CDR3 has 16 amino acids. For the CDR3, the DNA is TGCGCCAGCAGCCCCTCGGGGCACACCTATAATTCACCCCTCCACTTT. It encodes CASSPSGHTYNSPLHF.

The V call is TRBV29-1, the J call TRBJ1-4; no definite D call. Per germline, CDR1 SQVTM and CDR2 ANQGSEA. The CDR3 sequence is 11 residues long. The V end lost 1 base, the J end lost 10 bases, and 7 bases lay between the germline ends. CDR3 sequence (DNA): TGCAGCGTTGAAGTCTTTCGAAAACTGTTTTTT. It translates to CSVEVFRKLFF.

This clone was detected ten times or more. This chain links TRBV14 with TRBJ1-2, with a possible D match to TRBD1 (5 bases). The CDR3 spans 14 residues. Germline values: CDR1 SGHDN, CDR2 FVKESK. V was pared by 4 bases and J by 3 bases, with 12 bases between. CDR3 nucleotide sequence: TGTGCCAGCAGCCCGGGACGCCCGGACTATGGCTACACCTTC. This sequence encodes CASSPGRPDYGYTF.

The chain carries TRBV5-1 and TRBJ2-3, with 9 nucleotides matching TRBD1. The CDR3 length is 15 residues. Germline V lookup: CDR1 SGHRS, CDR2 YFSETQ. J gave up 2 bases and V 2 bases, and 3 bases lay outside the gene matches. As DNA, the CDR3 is TGCGCCAGCAGCTTTGGACAGGGGTACACAGATACGCAGTATTTT. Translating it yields CASSFGQGYTDTQYF.

CDR3 nucleotide sequence: TGTGCCAGCAGTGAACCGAGCGGACTAGCGGGGGGAGAGACCCAGTACTTC. Protein product: CASSEPSGLAGGETQYF. The gene calls are TRBV25-1 and TRBJ2-5; 14 bases line up with TRBD2. The CDR3 has 17 amino acids. V trimming: 2 bases; J trimming: 4 bases; junction bases outside the gene matches: 6. From germline, CDR1 is MGHDK and CDR2 SYGVNS.

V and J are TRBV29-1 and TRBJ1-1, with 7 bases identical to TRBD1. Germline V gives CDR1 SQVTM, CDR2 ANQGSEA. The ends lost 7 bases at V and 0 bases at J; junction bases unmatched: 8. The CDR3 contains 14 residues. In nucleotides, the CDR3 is TGCAGCGGCGGACAGGCGAATTTGAACACTGAAGCTTTCTTT. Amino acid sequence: CSGGQANLNTEAFF.

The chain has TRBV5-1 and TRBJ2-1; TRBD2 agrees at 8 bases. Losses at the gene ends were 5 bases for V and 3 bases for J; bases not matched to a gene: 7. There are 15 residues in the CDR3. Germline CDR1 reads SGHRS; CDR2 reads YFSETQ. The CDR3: CASRDLAGFYNEQFF. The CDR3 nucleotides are TGCGCCAGCAGGGACTTAGCGGGGTTCTACAATGAGCAGTTCTTC.

DNA for the CDR3: TGCGCCAGCAGCTTTGGAATGAACACTGAAGCTTTCTTT. Translating gives CASSFGMNTEAFF. The V gene is TRBV5-1, the J gene TRBJ1-1, with D unclear. V was clipped by 2 bases and J by 0 bases, with 5 bases between them. The CDR3 covers 13 residues. Germline lookup yields CDR1 SGHRS and CDR2 YFSETQ.

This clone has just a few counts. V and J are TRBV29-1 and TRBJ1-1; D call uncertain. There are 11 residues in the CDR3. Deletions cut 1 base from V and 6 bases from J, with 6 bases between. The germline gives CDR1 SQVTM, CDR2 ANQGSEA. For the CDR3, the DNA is TGCAGCGTTGAAGTTGGGCCTGAAGCTTTCTTT. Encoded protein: CSVEVGPEAFF.

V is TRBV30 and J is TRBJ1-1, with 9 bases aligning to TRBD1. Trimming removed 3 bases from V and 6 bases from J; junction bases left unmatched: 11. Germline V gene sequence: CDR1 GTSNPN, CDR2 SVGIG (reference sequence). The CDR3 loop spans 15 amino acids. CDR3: CAWRVQGASFAEAFF. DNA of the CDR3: TGTGCCTGGAGAGTACAGGGGGCGAGTTTCGCTGAAGCTTTCTTT.

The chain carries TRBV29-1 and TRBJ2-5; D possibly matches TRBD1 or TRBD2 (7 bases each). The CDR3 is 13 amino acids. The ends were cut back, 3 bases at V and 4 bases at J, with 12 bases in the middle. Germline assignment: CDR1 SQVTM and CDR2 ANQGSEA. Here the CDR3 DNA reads TGCAGCGTTGACGCAGGGGGGGGAGAGACCCAGTACTTC. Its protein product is CSVDAGGGETQYF.

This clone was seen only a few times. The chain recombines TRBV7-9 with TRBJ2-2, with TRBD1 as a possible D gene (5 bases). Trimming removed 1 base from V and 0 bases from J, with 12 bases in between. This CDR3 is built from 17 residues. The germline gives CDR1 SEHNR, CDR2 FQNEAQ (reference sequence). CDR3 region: CASSLGSRAANTGELFF. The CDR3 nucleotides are TGTGCCAGCAGCTTAGGAAGCAGGGCCGCGAACACCGGGGAGCTGTTTTTT.